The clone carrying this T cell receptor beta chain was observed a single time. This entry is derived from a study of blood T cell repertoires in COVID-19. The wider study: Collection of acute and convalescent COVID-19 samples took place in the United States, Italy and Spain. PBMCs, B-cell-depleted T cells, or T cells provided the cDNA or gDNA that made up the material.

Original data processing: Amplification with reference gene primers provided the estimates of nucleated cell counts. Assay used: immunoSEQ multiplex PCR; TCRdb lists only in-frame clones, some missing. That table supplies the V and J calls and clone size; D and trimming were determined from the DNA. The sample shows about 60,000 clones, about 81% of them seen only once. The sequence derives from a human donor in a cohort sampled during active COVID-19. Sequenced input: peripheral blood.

The DNA for the CDR3 is TGTGCCAGTAGTAAACTCACTAGCGGGGGGGCGGGCAATGAGCAGTTCTTC. The encoded protein is CASSKLTSGGAGNEQFF. The chain has TRBV19 and TRBJ2-1, with TRBD2 identical over 13 bases. Trimming cost V 4 bases and J 6 bases; bases outside gene matches: 9. The CDR3 has 17 amino acids. Germline V gives CDR1 LNHDA, CDR2 SQIVND (reference sequence).